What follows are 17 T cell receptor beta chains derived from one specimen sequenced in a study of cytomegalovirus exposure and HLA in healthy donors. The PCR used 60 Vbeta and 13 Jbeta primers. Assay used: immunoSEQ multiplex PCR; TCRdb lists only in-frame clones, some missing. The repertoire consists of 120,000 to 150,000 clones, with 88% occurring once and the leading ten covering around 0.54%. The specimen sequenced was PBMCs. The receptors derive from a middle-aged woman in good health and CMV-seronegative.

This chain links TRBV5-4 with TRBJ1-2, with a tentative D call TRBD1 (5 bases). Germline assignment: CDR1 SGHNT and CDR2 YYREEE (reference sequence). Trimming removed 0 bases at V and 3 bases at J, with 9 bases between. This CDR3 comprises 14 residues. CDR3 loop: CASSLAGVHYGYTF. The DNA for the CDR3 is TGTGCCAGCAGCTTGGCGGGGGTACACTATGGCTACACCTTC.

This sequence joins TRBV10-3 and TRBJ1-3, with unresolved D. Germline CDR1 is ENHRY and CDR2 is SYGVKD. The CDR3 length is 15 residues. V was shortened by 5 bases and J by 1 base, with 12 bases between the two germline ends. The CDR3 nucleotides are TGTGCCATCAGTCCCACCACAGCATCTGGAAACACCATATATTTT. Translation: CAISPTTASGNTIYF.

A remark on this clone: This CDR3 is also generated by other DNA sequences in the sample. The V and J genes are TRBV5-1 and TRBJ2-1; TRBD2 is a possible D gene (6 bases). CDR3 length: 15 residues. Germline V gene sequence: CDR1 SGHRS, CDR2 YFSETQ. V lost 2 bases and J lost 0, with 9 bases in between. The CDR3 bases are TGCGCCAGCAGCTTAGGAGGGAGCTCCTACAATGAGCAGTTCTTC. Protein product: CASSLGGSSYNEQFF.

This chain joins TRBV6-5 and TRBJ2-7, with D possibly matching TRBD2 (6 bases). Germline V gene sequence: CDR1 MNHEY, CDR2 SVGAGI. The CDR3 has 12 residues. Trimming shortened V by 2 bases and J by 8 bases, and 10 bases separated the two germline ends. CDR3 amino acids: CASSYGRGQQYF. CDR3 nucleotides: TGTGCCAGCAGTTACGGGCGGGGACAGCAGTACTTC.

The CDR3 DNA is TGTGCCAGTAGTAGGGCGAATTCACCCCTCCACTTT. The encoded protein is CASSRANSPLHF. The chain has TRBV19 and TRBJ1-6; D is undetermined. V lost 4 bases and J 7 bases, leaving 5 bases between the germline ends. The length of the CDR3 is 12 residues. The germline gives CDR1 LNHDA, CDR2 SQIVND (reference sequence).

The CDR3 sequence: CASSPGSGSYNEQFF. Written as DNA, the CDR3 is TGTGCCAGCTCCCCCGGGAGCGGATCCTACAATGAGCAGTTCTTC. The chain employs TRBV18 and TRBJ2-1; possibly TRBD2 for D (6 bases). The CDR3 sequence is 15 residues long. Germline V gene sequence: CDR1 KGHSH, CDR2 LQKENI. The V gene lost 6 bases and the J gene lost 1 base, with 13 bases spanning the gap.

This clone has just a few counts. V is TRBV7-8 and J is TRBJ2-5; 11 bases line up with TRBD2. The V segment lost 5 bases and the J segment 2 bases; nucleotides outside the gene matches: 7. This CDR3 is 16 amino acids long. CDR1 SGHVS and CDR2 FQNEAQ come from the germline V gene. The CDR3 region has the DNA TGTGCCAGCAGCCGTGCGGGACTAGCGGAACAAGAGACCCAGTACTTC. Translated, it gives CASSRAGLAEQETQYF.

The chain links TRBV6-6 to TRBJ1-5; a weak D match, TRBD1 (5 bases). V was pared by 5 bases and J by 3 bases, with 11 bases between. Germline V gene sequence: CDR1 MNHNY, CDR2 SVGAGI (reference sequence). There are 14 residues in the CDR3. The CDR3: CASSLGVHNQPQHF. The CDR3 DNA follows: TGTGCCAGCAGTCTAGGGGTGCACAATCAGCCCCAGCATTTT.

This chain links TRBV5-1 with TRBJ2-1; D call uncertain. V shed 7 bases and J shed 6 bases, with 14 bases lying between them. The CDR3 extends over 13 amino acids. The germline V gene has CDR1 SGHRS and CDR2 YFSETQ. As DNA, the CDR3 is TGCGCCAGCGCCCTTCCAGTCCTCAATGAGCAGTTCTTC. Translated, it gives CASALPVLNEQFF.

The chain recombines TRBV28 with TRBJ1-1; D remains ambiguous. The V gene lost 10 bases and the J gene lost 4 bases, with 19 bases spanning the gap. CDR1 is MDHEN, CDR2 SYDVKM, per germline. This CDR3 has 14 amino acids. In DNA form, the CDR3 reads TGTGCCATCGGTCGGGGTTTTGAAATCACTGAAGCTTTCTTT. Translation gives CAIGRGFEITEAFF.

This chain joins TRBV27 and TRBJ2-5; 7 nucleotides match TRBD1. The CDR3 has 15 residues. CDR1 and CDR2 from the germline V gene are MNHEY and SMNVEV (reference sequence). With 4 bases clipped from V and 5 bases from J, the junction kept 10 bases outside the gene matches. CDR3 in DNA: TGTGCCAGCAGTTCCCGCGCTGGACAGGCGGAGACCCAGTACTTC. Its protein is CASSSRAGQAETQYF.

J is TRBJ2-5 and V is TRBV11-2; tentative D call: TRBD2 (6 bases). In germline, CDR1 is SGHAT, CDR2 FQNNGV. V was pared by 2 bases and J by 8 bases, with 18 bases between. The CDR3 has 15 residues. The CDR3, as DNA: TGTGCCAGCAGCTTACAGGACCGGACTATATCAACCCAGTACTTC. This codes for CASSLQDRTISTQYF.

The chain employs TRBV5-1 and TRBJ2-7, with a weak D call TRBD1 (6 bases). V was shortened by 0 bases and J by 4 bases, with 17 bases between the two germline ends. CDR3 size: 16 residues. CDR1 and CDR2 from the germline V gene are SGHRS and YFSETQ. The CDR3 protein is CASSLDVGAGVYEQYF. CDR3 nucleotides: TGCGCCAGCAGCTTGGATGTTGGTGCAGGGGTATACGAGCAGTACTTC.

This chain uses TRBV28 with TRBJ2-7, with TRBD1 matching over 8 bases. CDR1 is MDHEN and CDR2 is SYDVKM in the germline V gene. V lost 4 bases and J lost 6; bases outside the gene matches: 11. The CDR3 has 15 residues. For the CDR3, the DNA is TGTGCCAGCAGTTCGGTTAGGACAGGGACGGTCGAGCAGTACTTC. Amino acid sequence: CASSSVRTGTVEQYF.

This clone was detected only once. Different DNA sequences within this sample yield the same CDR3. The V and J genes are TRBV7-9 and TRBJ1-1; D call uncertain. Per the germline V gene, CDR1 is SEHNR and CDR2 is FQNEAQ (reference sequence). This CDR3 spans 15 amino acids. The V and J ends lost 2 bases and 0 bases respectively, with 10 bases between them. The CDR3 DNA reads TGTGCCAGCAGCTTATTCGGCGGGATGAACACTGAAGCTTTCTTT. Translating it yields CASSLFGGMNTEAFF. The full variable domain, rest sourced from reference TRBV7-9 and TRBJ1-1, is DTGVSQNPRHKITKRGQNVTFRCDPISEHNRLYWYRQTLGQGPEFLTYFQNEAQLEKSRLLSDRFSAERPKGSFSTLEIQRTEQGDSAMYLCASSLFGGMNTEAFFGQGTRLTVV.

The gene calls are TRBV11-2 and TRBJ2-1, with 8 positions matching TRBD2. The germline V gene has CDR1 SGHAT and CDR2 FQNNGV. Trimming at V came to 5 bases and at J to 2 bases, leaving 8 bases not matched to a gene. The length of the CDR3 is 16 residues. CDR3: CASSPRTSGTYNEQFF. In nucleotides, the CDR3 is TGTGCCAGCAGCCCGCGTACTAGCGGAACCTACAATGAGCAGTTCTTC.

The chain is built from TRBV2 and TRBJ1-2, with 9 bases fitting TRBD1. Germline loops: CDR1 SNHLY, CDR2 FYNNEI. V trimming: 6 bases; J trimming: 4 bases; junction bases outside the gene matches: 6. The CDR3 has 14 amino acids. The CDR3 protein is CASRSDRGVYGYTF. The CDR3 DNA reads TGTGCCAGCAGGTCCGACAGGGGGGTCTATGGCTACACCTTC.